Listed here are 14 T cell receptor beta chains from one sample, sequenced in a study of T cells after yellow fever vaccination. TCRdb recomputed calls from the 5' RACE reads with MiXCR, one row per CDR3 protein. The sample lists about 85,000 distinct CDR3 sequences, about an eighth occurring once. Sample: CD8+ T cells not binding an NS4B(214-222) dextramer, sorted from PBMCs, taken 21 days after the first yellow fever vaccination. These receptors were obtained from a man aged 18 to 30 who received the YFV17D yellow fever vaccine.

This clonotype occurred once. This chain uses TRBV5-4 with TRBJ2-2, with D tentatively TRBD2 (5 bases). With 6 bases removed from V and 6 bases from J, the gap between germline ends came to 9 bases. The CDR3 runs 12 residues. The germline V gene encodes CDR1 SGHNT and CDR2 YYREEE (reference sequence). Written as DNA, the CDR3 is TGTGCCAGCAAGGACGGGGCCGGGGAGCTGTTTTTT. It specifies CASKDGAGELFF. Full variable domain (rest looked up from reference TRBV5-4 and TRBJ2-2): ETGVTQSPTHLIKTRGQQVTLRCSSQSGHNTVSWYQQALGQGPQFIFQYYREEENGRGNFPPRFSGLQFPNYSSELNVNALELDDSALYLCASKDGAGELFFGEGSRLTVL.

The chain recombines TRBV6-1 with TRBJ1-2, with D uncertain. CDR3 length equals 14 residues. Germline assignment: CDR1 MNHNS and CDR2 SASEGT. Trimming pared 4 bases from V and 3 bases from J, leaving 12 bases between. The CDR3 DNA sequence: TGTGCCAGCAGTGGCAACAGCCTACACTATGGCTACACCTTC. This codes for CASSGNSLHYGYTF.

In this sample, this clonotype turned up a few times. The genes are TRBV7-9 and TRBJ1-2, with 10 bases lining up with TRBD1. Germline lookup yields CDR1 SEHNR and CDR2 FQNEAQ (reference sequence). This CDR3 contains 15 residues. The J segment lost 7 bases and the V segment lost 5 bases, leaving 10 bases of the junction unmatched. The CDR3 DNA reads TGTGCCAGCAGCATATCCGGGACAGGGGTTTTTGGCTACACCTTC. As protein: CASSISGTGVFGYTF. Full variable domain (missing parts from reference TRBV7-9 and TRBJ1-2): DTGVSQNPRHKITKRGQNVTFRCDPISEHNRLYWYRQTLGQGPEFLTYFQNEAQLEKSRLLSDRFSAERPKGSFSTLEIQRTEQGDSAMYLCASSISGTGVFGYTFGSGTRLTVV.

The CDR3 is CASSPYNEGYTF. The CDR3 bases are TGCGCCAGCAGCCCGTATAATGAGGGCTACACCTTC. This chain links TRBV5-1 with TRBJ1-2; D not certain. The CDR3 extends over 12 amino acids. V was clipped by 4 bases and J by 8 bases, with 12 bases between them. CDR1 is SGHRS, CDR2 YFSETQ, per germline.

This clonotype was detected only a few times. This chain connects TRBV5-6 to TRBJ2-5; 9 bases line up with TRBD1. From germline, CDR1 is SGHDT and CDR2 YYEEEE. V dropped 2 bases and J dropped 1; count of bases not matched to a gene: 9. The CDR3 length is 17 residues. The CDR3 region has the DNA TGTGCCAGCAGCTTAACGACAGGGGGACCCGTCCAAGAGACCCAGTACTTC. Translation gives CASSLTTGGPVQETQYF.

There are a few counts of this clonotype. The rearrangement uses TRBV30 and TRBJ2-7; TRBD1 might be the D (6 bases). Trimming pared 3 bases from V and 5 bases from J, leaving 11 bases between. The germline V gene has CDR1 GTSNPN and CDR2 SVGIG (reference sequence). The CDR3 covers 12 residues. Here the CDR3 DNA reads TGTGCCTGGAGGCAGGGGTCCAACGAGCAGTACTTC. It encodes CAWRQGSNEQYF.

The J gene is TRBJ2-1, the V gene TRBV7-6, with D perhaps TRBD1 (5 bases). This CDR3 contains 14 residues. The germline gives CDR1 SGHVS, CDR2 FNYEAQ. V was cut by 2 bases and J by 9 bases, with 14 bases left in between. The CDR3 nucleotides are TGTGCCAGCAGCTTATTTACAGGATTGAGTGAGCAGTTCTTC. Translating gives CASSLFTGLSEQFF.

This clonotype turned up a few times. The rearrangement joins TRBV6-1 to TRBJ2-4; possible D gene TRBD2, 5 bases. The CDR3 sequence is 15 residues long. V was pared by 3 bases and J by 6 bases, with 15 bases between. CDR1 is MNHNS and CDR2 is SASEGT in the germline V gene. The CDR3 loop reads CASSEEVGQGNIQYF. The CDR3 nucleotides read TGTGCCAGCAGTGAGGAGGTCGGTCAAGGAAACATTCAGTACTTC.

The genes are TRBV7-8 and TRBJ2-1, with TRBD2 matching over 8 bases. V was clipped by 1 base and J by 5 bases; unmatched bases: 4. Germline CDR1 SGHVS, CDR2 FQNEAQ. This CDR3 region has 15 residues. In DNA, the CDR3 is TGTGCCAGCAGCTTAGGAGCGGGGGAGAACAATGAGCAGTTCTTC. Amino acid sequence: CASSLGAGENNEQFF. Supplemented by reference TRBV7-8 and TRBJ2-1, the full variable domain reads GAGVSQSPRYKVAKRGQDVALRCDPISGHVSLFWYQQALGQGPEFLTYFQNEAQLDKSGLPSDRFFAERPEGSVSTLKIQRTQQEDSAVYLCASSLGAGENNEQFFGPGTRLTVL.

The CDR3: CASSRRGEGDTQYF. In DNA form, the CDR3 reads TGCGCCAGCAGCCGTAGGGGGGAGGGAGATACGCAGTATTTT. The chain is built from TRBV4-1 and TRBJ2-3; weak D call: TRBD2 (7 bases). Germline CDR1 reads MGHRA; CDR2 reads YSYEKL. CDR3 length: 14 amino acids. Trimming shortened V by 4 bases and J by 5 bases, and 13 bases separated the two germline ends.

This clonotype showed up just a few times. This chain joins TRBV29-1 and TRBJ2-1; 11 nucleotides agree with TRBD1. Trimming cost V 6 bases and J 7 bases; bases outside gene matches: 5. The CDR3 consists of 13 residues. Germline V gene data show CDR1 as SQVTM and CDR2 as ANQGSEA. CDR3 DNA: TGCAGCGTGGGACAGGGGGTCTGGAATGAGCAGTTCTTC. This gives the protein CSVGQGVWNEQFF.

This clonotype was picked up a small number of times. The chain is built from TRBV19 and TRBJ2-1, with 10 bases aligning to TRBD2. V shed 5 bases and J 1 base; nucleotides not matched to a gene: 5. Per germline, CDR1 LNHDA and CDR2 SQIVND (reference sequence). The CDR3 is 16 residues long. CDR3 in DNA: TGTGCCAGTAGTTCGGGACTAGCGTTATCCTACAATGAGCAGTTCTTC. Translating it yields CASSSGLALSYNEQFF. The full variable domain, rest sourced from reference TRBV19 and TRBJ2-1, is DGGITQSPKYLFRKEGQNVTLSCEQNLNHDAMYWYRQDPGQGLRLIYYSQIVNDFQKGDIAEGYSVSREKKESFPLTVTSAQKNPTAFYLCASSSGLALSYNEQFFGPGTRLTVL.

The rearrangement uses TRBV7-3 and TRBJ2-1, with TRBD1 matching 9 bases. V was pared by 5 bases and J by 5 bases, with 13 bases of the junction left unmatched. This CDR3 spans 17 amino acids. Germline assignment: CDR1 SGHTA and CDR2 FQGTGA. DNA of the CDR3: TGTGCCAGCAGCCCCGCCCCTCGGGACAGGGAGGACAATGAGCAGTTCTTC. Protein product: CASSPAPRDREDNEQFF. Together with reference TRBV7-3 and TRBJ2-1, the CDR3 gives the full variable domain: GAGVSQTPSNKVTEKGKYVELRCDPISGHTALYWYRQSLGQGPEFLIYFQGTGAADDSGLPNDRFFAVRPEGSVSTLKIQRTERGDSAVYLCASSPAPRDREDNEQFFGPGTRLTVL.

The table lists this clonotype with a few counts. J is TRBJ1-1 and V is TRBV15; 7 bases fit TRBD1. Germline CDR1 is LNHNV and CDR2 is YYDKDF (reference sequence). The CDR3 length is 15 residues. V gave up 4 bases and J gave up 4 bases; unmatched junction bases: 9. The CDR3 nucleotides read TGTGCCACCAGCAACTTAACAGGGGCGGGCACTGAAGCTTTCTTT. This sequence encodes CATSNLTGAGTEAFF.